This record concerns one T cell receptor beta chain sequence. This entry is derived from a study of T cells after somatic rescue of genetic block. V was pared by 3 bases and J by 3 bases, with 8 bases between. Germline CDR1 ENHRY, CDR2 SYGVKD. This CDR3 has 13 residues. Some clones are missing from TCRdb's copy, which holds only in-frame ones; the method was immunoSEQ multiplex PCR. This sample yields 95,000 to 120,000 clones, of which 75% to 95% are seen a single time; 1.4% belongs to the top ten. This TCR was sampled from a young woman. The chain carries TRBV10-3 and TRBJ1-2; D gene uncertain. The specimen sequenced was peripheral blood mononuclear cells (PBMCs). CDR3 loop: CAISEGSDYGYTF. The CDR3, as DNA: TGTGCCATCAGTGAAGGGTCGGACTATGGCTACACCTTC.